One sample yielded the 6 T cell receptor beta chains listed below, sequenced in a study of T cell responses to AZD1222 COVID-19 vaccine. Repertoires were generated with immunoSEQ multiplex PCR, while TCRdb's copy carries only in-frame clones and drops some. The sample contains approximately 150,000 clones, roughly 90% of which appear only once. The sequences come from peripheral blood, collected on day 0 of AZD1222 vaccination. These receptors all come from an adult in good health.

The chain recombines TRBV7-2 with TRBJ1-3, with D possibly being TRBD1 (5 bases). Germline CDR1 reads SGHTA; CDR2 reads FQGNSA. Trimming pared 6 bases from V and 0 bases from J, leaving 24 bases between. The CDR3 extends over 19 amino acids. CDR3 in DNA: TGTGCCAGCAGTCCTTTGGGACCAGCTCTCCCTTACTCTGGAAACACCATATATTTT. This encodes CASSPLGPALPYSGNTIYF.

V gene TRBV10-2 combines with J gene TRBJ2-1; the match to TRBD2 covers 9 bases. CDR1 and CDR2 from the germline V gene are WSHSY and SAAADI. V was pared by 4 bases and J by 9 bases, with 7 bases of the junction left unmatched. The CDR3 totals 14 residues. The CDR3 loop reads CASSAAGLALEQFF. CDR3 bases: TGCGCCAGCAGTGCCGCCGGACTAGCGCTTGAGCAGTTCTTC.

The CDR3 sequence: CASSRTSGGVNEQFF. The CDR3 coding sequence is TGCGCCAGCAGCCGGACTAGCGGGGGCGTCAATGAGCAGTTCTTC. The rearrangement uses TRBV5-1 and TRBJ2-1; 13 bases are shared with TRBD2. The CDR3 runs 15 residues. Germline assignment: CDR1 SGHRS and CDR2 YFSETQ. Trimming cost V 4 bases and J 6 bases; bases outside gene matches: 4.

The rearrangement joins TRBV29-1 to TRBJ1-2; a possible D gene is TRBD1 (5 bases). Germline V CDR1 and CDR2: SQVTM, ANQGSEA. The CDR3 spans 15 residues. V was shortened by 3 bases and J by 4 bases, with 18 bases between the two germline ends. The CDR3 nucleotides are TGCAGCGTTGACGAGAATGGGGGGTACTCCTATGGCTACACCTTC. Translation gives CSVDENGGYSYGYTF.

The rearrangement links TRBV28 to TRBJ1-6; D is uncertain. This CDR3 is built from 13 residues. Germline V gene lookup returns CDR1 MDHEN and CDR2 SYDVKM. Deletions cut 6 bases from V and 7 bases from J, with 10 bases between. CDR3 DNA sequence: TGTGCCAGCAGGCGGCAGTTAAATTCACCCCTCCACTTT. Translation: CASRRQLNSPLHF.

J is TRBJ1-2 and V is TRBV28, with D perhaps matching TRBD1 (6 bases). This CDR3 comprises 13 residues. Trimming took 10 bases from V and 8 from J, leaving 20 bases between them. CDR1 is MDHEN, CDR2 SYDVKM, per germline. CDR3 amino acids: CATSGEGGRGYTF. CDR3 coding DNA: TGTGCCACCTCGGGGGAGGGGGGCCGAGGCTACACCTTC.